The sequence of this TCR beta chain was determined in a study of blood T cell repertoires in COVID-19. Turning to the study itself: Nucleic acid was either cDNA or gDNA, and it came from T cells, B-cell-depleted T cells, or PBMCs.

The table lists this clone with a few counts. Profiled with immunoSEQ multiplex PCR; TCRdb holds only in-frame clones, not every one. The sample lists roughly 55,000 clones, around 90% occurring once. Per the germline V gene, CDR1 is LNHDA and CDR2 is SQIVND (reference sequence). V shed 5 bases and J 0 bases; nucleotides not matched to a gene: 13. The CDR3 runs to 18 residues. Sequences were obtained from peripheral blood. This sequence originates from a human donor with active COVID-19. The donor label of this sample is uncertain. This rearrangement joins TRBV19 to TRBJ2-4, with 7 bases fitting TRBD2. DNA for the CDR3: TGTGCCAGTAGTTCCATTAGCGGGTCATCTCTAGCCAAAAACATTCAGTACTTC. Protein: CASSSISGSSLAKNIQYF.